What follows are 31 T cell receptor beta chains derived from one specimen sequenced in a study of beta chain features in type 1 diabetes. The entirety of the isolated RNA underwent reverse transcription, so expressed TCRB transcripts were sequenced. Clones were sequenced by immunoSEQ multiplex PCR, and TCRdb holds only the in-frame ones, with some missing. The sample has more than 300,000 clones, roughly an eighth seen once. The sequenced sample was naive CD4+ T cells from blood. The source is a man between 18 and 35 years old in good health.

This chain links TRBV4-3 with TRBJ2-7; TRBD2 matches at 10 bases. CDR1 is LGHNA and CDR2 is YSLEER in the germline V gene. Trimming cost V 2 bases and J 6 bases; bases outside gene matches: 19. There are 19 residues in the CDR3. CDR3 protein: CASSQYSVKLAGELGEQYF. CDR3 bases: TGCGCCAGCAGCCAATATTCCGTGAAGCTAGCGGGAGAGCTCGGCGAGCAGTACTTC.

This clone was detected only a few times. The chain joins TRBV2 to TRBJ1-5, with 9 nucleotides matching TRBD1. The CDR3 totals 15 residues. J was trimmed by 5 bases and V by 0 bases; bases with no gene match: 2. CDR1 is SNHLY and CDR2 is FYNNEI in the germline V gene. DNA for the CDR3: TGTGCCAGCAGTGAAGCGGGACAGGGACATCAGCCCCAGCATTTT. As protein: CASSEAGQGHQPQHF.

CDR3 nucleotides: TGCGCCAGCAGCCAGCCGGGACAGGGGGATGAAAAACTGTTTTTT. Translating it yields CASSQPGQGDEKLFF. This chain uses TRBV4-3 with TRBJ1-4, with TRBD1 identical over 11 bases. Trimming cost V 3 bases and J 6 bases; bases outside gene matches: 3. Germline V gene data show CDR1 as LGHNA and CDR2 as YSLEER. The length of the CDR3 is 15 residues.

This clone was picked up a small number of times. V and J are TRBV10-3 and TRBJ2-5; 9 bases match TRBD1. The CDR3 has 15 amino acids. Germline assignment: CDR1 ENHRY and CDR2 SYGVKD. V shed 3 bases and J 5 bases; nucleotides not matched to a gene: 7. The CDR3 coding sequence is TGTGCCATCAGTGACCAGGACAGGGGATGGGAGACCCAGTACTTC. Protein product: CAISDQDRGWETQYF.

This clone was observed a single time. The chain is built from TRBV7-2 and TRBJ1-2, with TRBD1 matching over 7 bases. The CDR3 extends over 13 amino acids. The V segment lost 5 bases and the J segment 2 bases; nucleotides outside the gene matches: 2. Germline loops: CDR1 SGHTA, CDR2 FQGNSA. The CDR3 DNA is TGTGCCAGCAGCGCACAGGGGAACTATGGCTACACCTTC. As protein: CASSAQGNYGYTF.

There are a few counts of this clone. The chain has TRBV27 and TRBJ1-1; D is undetermined. Looked up from germline, CDR1 is MNHEY and CDR2 is SMNVEV (reference sequence). The CDR3 extends over 14 amino acids. Trimming removed 0 bases at V and 1 base at J, with 6 bases between. The CDR3 here is CASSLSMRNTEAFF. The DNA of the CDR3 is TGTGCCAGCAGTTTATCGATGAGGAACACTGAAGCTTTCTTT.

This chain uses TRBV6-5 with TRBJ1-1, with 9 bases fitting TRBD1. The ends lost 3 bases at V and 3 bases at J; junction bases unmatched: 2. CDR1 is MNHEY, CDR2 SVGAGI, per germline. The CDR3 length is 14 residues. CDR3 residues: CASSYWTGDTEAFF. The CDR3 nucleotides are TGTGCCAGCAGTTATTGGACAGGGGACACTGAAGCTTTCTTT.

This clone has more than one count but fewer than ten. The rearrangement uses TRBV30 and TRBJ1-1; D gene ambiguous. This CDR3 has 16 amino acids. The V end was cut by 0 bases, the J end by 0 bases, with 14 bases between. The germline gives CDR1 GTSNPN, CDR2 SVGIG (reference sequence). CDR3 nucleotide sequence: TGTGCCTGGAGTGTTGTCAGGTACTTGGTGAACACTGAAGCTTTCTTT. It is translated as CAWSVVRYLVNTEAFF.

CDR3 DNA: TGCAGCGTTCAACAGGGTAACTATGGCTACACCTTC. Translated, it gives CSVQQGNYGYTF. This chain joins TRBV29-1 and TRBJ1-2, with a weak D call TRBD1 (6 bases). The V end lost 5 bases, the J end lost 1 base, and 8 bases lay between the germline ends. The CDR3 has 12 amino acids. The germline CDR1 and CDR2 sequences are SQVTM and ANQGSEA.

This clone was seen more than once but under ten times. The sample carries other DNA sequences with the same CDR3. The genes are TRBV7-9 and TRBJ2-5; the match to TRBD2 covers 13 bases. Germline lookup yields CDR1 SEHNR and CDR2 FQNEAQ (reference sequence). This CDR3 has 15 residues. Germline trimming cut 5 bases from V and 4 bases from J; bases unmatched to any gene: 4. This CDR3 is CASSLGLAGVETQYF. Written as DNA, the CDR3 is TGTGCCAGCAGCCTCGGACTAGCGGGAGTAGAGACCCAGTACTTC.

This clone was found a few times. The V gene is TRBV28, the J gene TRBJ2-1; TRBD2 might be the D (7 bases). V lost 4 bases and J 0 bases, leaving 10 bases between the germline ends. CDR1 and CDR2 (germline): MDHEN, SYDVKM. The CDR3 has 15 residues. In DNA, the CDR3 is TGTGCCAGCAGTTCGCGGGGGCACTCCTACAATGAGCAGTTCTTC. This encodes CASSSRGHSYNEQFF.

The chain has TRBV5-1 and TRBJ1-1; 7 bases agree with TRBD1. Germline loops: CDR1 SGHRS, CDR2 YFSETQ. J was trimmed by 1 base and V by 5 bases; bases with no gene match: 5. The CDR3 spans 14 residues. In DNA, the CDR3 is TGCGCCAGCAGATCCGGGACAGAGAACACTGAAGCTTTCTTT. This translates into CASRSGTENTEAFF.

This clone was observed a handful of times. This rearrangement joins TRBV9 to TRBJ2-1, with TRBD1 matching 9 bases. Germline V lookup: CDR1 SGDLS, CDR2 YYNGEE. CDR3 size: 15 residues. V lost 3 bases and J lost 9; bases outside the gene matches: 10. As DNA, the CDR3 is TGTGCCAGCAGCGCCGGGACAGGGTTTTCGGGTGAGCAGTTCTTC. Residues: CASSAGTGFSGEQFF.

A note on this clone: One end of the junction fails to match germline, which may point to a read error. CDR3 nucleotide sequence: TGTGCCAGCAATGAACCGGGACAGGGGAACTACGAGCAGTACTTC. It codes for CASNEPGQGNYEQYF. The chain couples TRBV6-1 to TRBJ2-7; 10 bases fit TRBD1. CDR3 length equals 15 residues. The germline gives CDR1 MNHNS, CDR2 SASEGT.

The chain is built from TRBV6-1 and TRBJ2-5; a weak D match, TRBD2 (6 bases). Germline V gene sequence: CDR1 MNHNS, CDR2 SASEGT. This CDR3 contains 14 residues. Trimming removed 5 bases from V and 5 bases from J, with 15 bases in between. The CDR3 DNA reads TGTGCCAGCAGTCCGGACTACGCTGGGGAGACCCAGTACTTC. Protein: CASSPDYAGETQYF.

This clone has more than one count but fewer than ten. The V call is TRBV18, the J call TRBJ1-6; TRBD1 aligns across 8 bases. The CDR3 consists of 15 residues. Germline values: CDR1 KGHSH, CDR2 LQKENI. J gave up 10 bases and V 3 bases, and 8 bases lay outside the gene matches. The CDR3 DNA follows: TGTGCCAGCTCACCTCCAGGACAGGGTGGCTCACCCCTCCACTTT. Translated, it gives CASSPPGQGGSPLHF.

This clone was counted a few times. This chain links TRBV11-1 with TRBJ2-3; 7 nucleotides match TRBD1. This CDR3 is built from 16 residues. With V trimmed by 3 bases and J by 2 bases, 8 bases remained unmatched. The germline V gene encodes CDR1 SGHAT and CDR2 FQDESV (reference sequence). CDR3 loop: CASSFDNRGPTDTQYF. As DNA, the CDR3 is TGTGCCAGCAGCTTCGATAACAGGGGACCCACAGATACGCAGTATTTT. Variable domain in full (rest from reference TRBV11-1 and TRBJ2-3): EAEVAQSPRYKITEKSQAVAFWCDPISGHATLYWYRQILGQGPELLVQFQDESVVDDSQLPKDRFSAERLKGVDSTLKIQPAELGDSAMYLCASSFDNRGPTDTQYFGPGTRLTVL.

V and J are TRBV10-3 and TRBJ2-1; 11 nucleotides line up with TRBD2. This CDR3 spans 14 amino acids. CDR1 is ENHRY, CDR2 SYGVKD, per germline. V lost 6 bases and J lost 4; bases outside the gene matches: 2. DNA for the CDR3: TGTGCCATCAGAGGGACTAGCGGTTACAATGAGCAGTTCTTC. Protein sequence: CAIRGTSGYNEQFF.

The CDR3 DNA follows: TGTGCCAGCAGCTTAAGGGGCCGGGACAGGGAAGCTTTCTTT. It yields the protein CASSLRGRDREAFF. This chain uses TRBV7-3 with TRBJ1-1; 8 bases fit TRBD1. Germline loops: CDR1 SGHTA, CDR2 FQGTGA. The CDR3 totals 14 residues. With 1 base clipped from V and 8 bases from J, the junction kept 6 bases outside the gene matches. The full variable domain, in which reference TRBV7-3 and TRBJ1-1 provide the parts outside the CDR3, is GAGVSQTPSNKVTEKGKYVELRCDPISGHTALYWYRQSLGQGPEFLIYFQGTGAADDSGLPNDRFFAVRPEGSVSTLKIQRTERGDSAVYLCASSLRGRDREAFFGQGTRLTVV.

The rearrangement links TRBV29-1 to TRBJ2-7; D might be TRBD1 (5 bases). CDR1 and CDR2 (germline): SQVTM, ANQGSEA. The CDR3 has 15 residues. Trimming removed 6 bases at V and 0 bases at J, with 18 bases between. The CDR3 loop is CSVAFRTYPSYEQYF. CDR3 DNA sequence: TGCAGCGTCGCCTTTCGGACATACCCCTCCTACGAGCAGTACTTC.

This clone appeared a few times. V usage is TRBV4-3 and J usage is TRBJ1-6; 11 positions match TRBD1. In germline, CDR1 is LGHNA, CDR2 YSLEER. The junction had 7 bases not matched to a gene; V was cut back by 3 bases and J by 9 bases. The CDR3 has 16 amino acids. This CDR3 is CASSQIGQGASSPLHF. CDR3 DNA: TGCGCCAGCAGCCAGATCGGACAGGGGGCTTCTTCACCCCTCCACTTT.

The chain recombines TRBV5-1 with TRBJ1-5; the D is unclear. V dropped 2 bases and J dropped 4 bases, with 7 bases sitting between them. The CDR3 has 13 residues. In germline, CDR1 is SGHRS, CDR2 YFSETQ. The CDR3 DNA follows: TGCGCCAGCAGCTTTTCGGGAAATCAGCCCCAGCATTTT. Translated, it gives CASSFSGNQPQHF. Variable domain in full (rest from reference TRBV5-1 and TRBJ1-5): KAGVTQTPRYLIKTRGQQVTLSCSPISGHRSVSWYQQTPGQGLQFLFEYFSETQRNKGNFPGRFSGRQFSNSRSEMNVSTLELGDSALYLCASSFSGNQPQHFGDGTRLSIL.

In DNA form, the CDR3 reads TGTGCCACCAGCAGAGAAAAAGGGGTTTCGCGGGGCTACACCTTC. Encoded protein: CATSREKGVSRGYTF. The rearrangement uses TRBV15 and TRBJ1-2; weak D call: TRBD1 (5 bases). V lost 0 bases to trimming and J lost 8 bases, with 16 bases between them. This CDR3 is 15 amino acids long. Germline-derived CDR1 and CDR2 are LNHNV and YYDKDF (reference sequence).

This chain uses TRBV7-2 with TRBJ2-7; 10 bases map to TRBD2. Germline CDR1 SGHTA, CDR2 FQGNSA. Unmatched junction bases numbered 10, after V lost 1 base and J lost 7 bases. The CDR3 extends over 16 amino acids. The chain's CDR3 is CASSLDAAGLAWEQYF. The CDR3 DNA is TGTGCCAGCAGCTTAGACGCCGCGGGACTAGCGTGGGAGCAGTACTTC. The full variable domain, completed using reference TRBV7-2 and TRBJ2-7, is GAGVSQSPSNKVTEKGKDVELRCDPISGHTALYWYRQSLGQGLEFLIYFQGNSAPDKSGLPSDRFSAERTGGSVSTLTIQRTQQEDSAVYLCASSLDAAGLAWEQYFGPGTRLTVT.

This clone was counted ten times or more. The chain combines TRBV30 with TRBJ1-2, with D unclear. Trimming cost V 3 bases and J 2 bases, with 4 bases left between them. Germline values: CDR1 GTSNPN, CDR2 SVGIG (reference sequence). This CDR3 spans 11 amino acids. The CDR3 loop reads CAWSVNYGYTF. The DNA of the CDR3 is TGTGCCTGGAGCGTAAACTATGGCTACACCTTC.

This clone appeared a few times. The chain carries TRBV30 and TRBJ2-3; weak D call: TRBD1 (5 bases). V shed 2 bases and J shed 8 bases, with 11 bases lying between them. Germline CDR1 and CDR2: GTSNPN and SVGIG (reference sequence). This CDR3 is 12 amino acids long. CDR3 sequence reads: CAWSRGHSTQYF. CDR3 in DNA: TGTGCCTGGAGTAGAGGACATTCTACGCAGTATTTT. The complete variable domain, with remaining parts taken from reference TRBV30 and TRBJ2-3, reads SQTIHQWPATLVQPVGSPLSLECTVEGTSNPNLYWYRQAAGRGLQLLFYSVGIGQISSEVPQNLSASRPQDRQFILSSKKLLLSDSGFYLCAWSRGHSTQYFGPGTRLTVL.

The CDR3 DNA is TGTGCCTGGGGGAACAGGGCATCTAATGAAAAACTGTTTTTT. Translation: CAWGNRASNEKLFF. The V and J genes are TRBV30 and TRBJ1-4, with TRBD1 as a possible D gene (6 bases). Germline V gives CDR1 GTSNPN, CDR2 SVGIG (reference sequence). This CDR3 spans 14 amino acids. V shed 5 bases and J shed 3 bases, with 13 bases lying between them.

V is TRBV27 and J is TRBJ2-7; D not resolved. The V gene lost 4 bases and the J gene lost 3 bases, with 13 bases spanning the gap. CDR1 is MNHEY and CDR2 is SMNVEV in the germline V gene (reference sequence). The CDR3 is 14 residues long. CDR3: CASSSLIVLYEQYF. The CDR3 DNA reads TGTGCCAGCAGTTCTCTAATCGTTCTCTACGAGCAGTACTTC.

The rearrangement joins TRBV28 to TRBJ1-2, with 7 bases matching TRBD1. The junction had 5 bases not matched to a gene; V was cut back by 5 bases and J by 5 bases. Germline values: CDR1 MDHEN, CDR2 SYDVKM. This CDR3 contains 13 residues. CDR3 amino acids: CASSRQGIYGYTF. For the CDR3, the DNA is TGTGCCAGCAGTCGACAGGGAATATATGGCTACACCTTC.

This clone was counted only a few times. V gene TRBV30 combines with J gene TRBJ2-7; no reliable D call. Trimming removed 5 bases at V and 3 bases at J, with 11 bases between. CDR1 is GTSNPN, CDR2 SVGIG, per germline (reference sequence). This CDR3 region has 12 residues. The DNA of the CDR3 is TGTGCCTGGGAAACCTCCGGCTACGAGCAGTACTTC. It yields the protein CAWETSGYEQYF.

This clone was recorded a few times. V gene TRBV4-2 combines with J gene TRBJ2-2; D is possibly TRBD2 (5 bases). V was pared by 11 bases and J by 0 bases, with 13 bases between. The CDR3 is made up of 14 amino acids. Looked up from germline, CDR1 is LGHNA and CDR2 is YNFKEQ. CDR3 coding DNA: TGTGCCGCTGGGAGCGGTTCGAACACCGGGGAGCTGTTTTTT. This encodes CAAGSGSNTGELFF.